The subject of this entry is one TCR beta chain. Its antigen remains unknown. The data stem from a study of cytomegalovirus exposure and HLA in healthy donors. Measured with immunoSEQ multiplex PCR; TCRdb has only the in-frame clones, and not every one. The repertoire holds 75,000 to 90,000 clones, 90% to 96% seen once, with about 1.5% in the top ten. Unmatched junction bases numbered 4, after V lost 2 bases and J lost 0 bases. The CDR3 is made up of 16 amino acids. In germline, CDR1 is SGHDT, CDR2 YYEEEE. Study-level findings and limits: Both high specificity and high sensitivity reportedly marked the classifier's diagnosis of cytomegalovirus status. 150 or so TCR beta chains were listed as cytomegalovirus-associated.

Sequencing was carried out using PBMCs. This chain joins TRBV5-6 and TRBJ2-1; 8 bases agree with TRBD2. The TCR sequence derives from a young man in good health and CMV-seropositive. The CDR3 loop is CASSFGLAGSYNEQFF. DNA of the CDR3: TGTGCCAGCAGCTTCGGACTAGCCGGCTCCTACAATGAGCAGTTCTTC.